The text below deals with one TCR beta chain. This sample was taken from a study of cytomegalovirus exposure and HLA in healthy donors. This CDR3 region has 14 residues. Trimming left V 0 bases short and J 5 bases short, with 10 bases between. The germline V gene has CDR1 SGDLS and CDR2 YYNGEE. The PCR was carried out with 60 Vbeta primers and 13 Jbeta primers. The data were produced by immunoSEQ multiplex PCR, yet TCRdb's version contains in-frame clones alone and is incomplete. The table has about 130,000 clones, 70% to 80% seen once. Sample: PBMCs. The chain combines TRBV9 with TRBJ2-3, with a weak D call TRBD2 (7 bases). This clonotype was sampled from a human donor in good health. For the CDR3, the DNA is TGTGCCAGCAGCGTAGTCGGGGGGCAAGATACGCAGTATTTT. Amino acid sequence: CASSVVGGQDTQYF.